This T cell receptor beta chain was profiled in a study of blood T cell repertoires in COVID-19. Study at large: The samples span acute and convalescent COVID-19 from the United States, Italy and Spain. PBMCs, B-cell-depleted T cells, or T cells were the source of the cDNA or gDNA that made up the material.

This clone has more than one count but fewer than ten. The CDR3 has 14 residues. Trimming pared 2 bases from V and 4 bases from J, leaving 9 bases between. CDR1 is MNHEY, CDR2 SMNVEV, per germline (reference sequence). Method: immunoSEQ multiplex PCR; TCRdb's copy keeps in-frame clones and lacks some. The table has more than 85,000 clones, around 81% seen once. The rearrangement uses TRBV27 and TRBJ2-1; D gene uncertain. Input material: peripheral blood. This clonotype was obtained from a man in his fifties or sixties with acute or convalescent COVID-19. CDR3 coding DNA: TGTGCCAGCAGTTTAGGGCTACCTTACAATGAGCAGTTCTTC. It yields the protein CASSLGLPYNEQFF.